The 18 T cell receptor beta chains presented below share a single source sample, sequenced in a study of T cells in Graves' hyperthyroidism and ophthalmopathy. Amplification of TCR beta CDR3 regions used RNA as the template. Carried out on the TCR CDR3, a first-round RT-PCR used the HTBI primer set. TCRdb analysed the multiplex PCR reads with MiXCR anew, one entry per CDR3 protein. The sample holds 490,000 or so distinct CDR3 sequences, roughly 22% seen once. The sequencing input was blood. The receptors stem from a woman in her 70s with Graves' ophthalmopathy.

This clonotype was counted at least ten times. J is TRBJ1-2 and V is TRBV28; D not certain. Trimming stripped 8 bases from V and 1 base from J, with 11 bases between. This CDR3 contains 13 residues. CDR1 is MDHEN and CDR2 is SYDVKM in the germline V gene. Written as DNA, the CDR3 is TGTGCCAGCTCCCTTAGCAATAACTATGGCTACACCTTC. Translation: CASSLSNNYGYTF.

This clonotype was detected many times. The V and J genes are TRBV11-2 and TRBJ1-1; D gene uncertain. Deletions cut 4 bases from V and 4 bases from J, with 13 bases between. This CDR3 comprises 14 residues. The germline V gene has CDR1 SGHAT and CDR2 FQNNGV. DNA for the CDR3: TGTGCCAGCAGCTGGGAGCGACATTTCACTGAAGCTTTCTTT. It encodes CASSWERHFTEAFF.

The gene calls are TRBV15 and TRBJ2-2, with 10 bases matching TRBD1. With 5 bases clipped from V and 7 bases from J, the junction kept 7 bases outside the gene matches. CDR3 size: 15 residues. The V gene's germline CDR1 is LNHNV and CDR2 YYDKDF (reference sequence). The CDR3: CATSSGTGAIGELFF. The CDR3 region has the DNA TGTGCCACCAGCTCCGGGACAGGGGCTATCGGGGAGCTGTTTTTT.

Written as DNA, the CDR3 is TGTGCCAGCAGTCATGACAGTGCGAGCTACGAGCAGTACTTC. Its translation: CASSHDSASYEQYF. The rearrangement uses TRBV7-8 and TRBJ2-7; D is perhaps TRBD1 (5 bases). CDR3 length: 14 amino acids. V gave up 6 bases and J gave up 3 bases, with 15 bases separating them. Germline V gene data show CDR1 as SGHVS and CDR2 as FQNEAQ.

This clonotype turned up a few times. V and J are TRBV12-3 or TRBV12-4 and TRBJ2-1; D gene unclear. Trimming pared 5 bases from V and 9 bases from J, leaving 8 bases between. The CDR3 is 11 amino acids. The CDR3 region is CASSQTGEQFF. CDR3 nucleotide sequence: TGTGCCAGCAGTCAGACGGGTGAGCAGTTCTTC.

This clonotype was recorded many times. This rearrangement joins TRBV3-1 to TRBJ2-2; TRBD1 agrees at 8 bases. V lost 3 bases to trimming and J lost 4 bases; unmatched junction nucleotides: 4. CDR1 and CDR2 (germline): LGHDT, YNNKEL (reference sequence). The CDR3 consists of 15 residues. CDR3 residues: CASSQDRAGTGELFF. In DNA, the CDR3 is TGTGCCAGCAGCCAGGACAGGGCTGGCACCGGGGAGCTGTTTTTT.

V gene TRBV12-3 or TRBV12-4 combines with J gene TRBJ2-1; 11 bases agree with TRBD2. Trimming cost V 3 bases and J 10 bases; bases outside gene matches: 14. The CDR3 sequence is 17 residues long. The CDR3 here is CASSLARGLAAPTEQFF. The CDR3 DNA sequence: TGTGCCAGCAGTTTGGCCCGGGGACTAGCGGCCCCCACGGAGCAGTTCTTC.

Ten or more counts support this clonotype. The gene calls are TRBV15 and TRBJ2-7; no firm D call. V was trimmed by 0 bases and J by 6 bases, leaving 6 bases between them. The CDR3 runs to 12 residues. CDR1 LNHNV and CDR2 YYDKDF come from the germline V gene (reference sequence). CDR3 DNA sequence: TGTGCCACCAGCAGAGATCTCGCCGAGCAGTACTTC. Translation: CATSRDLAEQYF. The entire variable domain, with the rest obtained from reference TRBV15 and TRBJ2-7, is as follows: DAMVIQNPRYQVTQFGKPVTLSCSQTLNHNVMYWYQQKSSQAPKLLFHYYDKDFNNEADTPDNFQSRRPNTSFCFLDIRSPGLGDTAMYLCATSRDLAEQYFGPGTRLTVT.

The CDR3 DNA reads TGTGCCAGTATCCACACGGTTACGCACATTCAGTACTTC. Amino acid sequence: CASIHTVTHIQYF. The V call is TRBV19, the J call TRBJ2-4; no clear D gene. Germline V CDR1 and CDR2: LNHDA, SQIVND (reference sequence). The CDR3 runs 13 residues. Deletions cut 7 bases from V and 8 bases from J, with 15 bases between.

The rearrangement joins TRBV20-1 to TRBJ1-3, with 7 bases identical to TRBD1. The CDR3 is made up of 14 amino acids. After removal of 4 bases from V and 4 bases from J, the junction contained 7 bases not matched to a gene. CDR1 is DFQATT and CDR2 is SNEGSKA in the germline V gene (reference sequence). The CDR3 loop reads CSANHRGIGNTIYF. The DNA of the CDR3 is TGCAGTGCTAATCACAGGGGAATCGGAAACACCATATATTTT.

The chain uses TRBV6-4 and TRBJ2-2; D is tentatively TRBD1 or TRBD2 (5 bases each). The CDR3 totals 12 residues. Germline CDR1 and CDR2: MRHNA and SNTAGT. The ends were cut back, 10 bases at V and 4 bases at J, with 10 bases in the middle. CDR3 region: CAIKGTTGELFF. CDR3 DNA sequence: TGTGCCATCAAAGGGACCACCGGGGAGCTGTTTTTT.

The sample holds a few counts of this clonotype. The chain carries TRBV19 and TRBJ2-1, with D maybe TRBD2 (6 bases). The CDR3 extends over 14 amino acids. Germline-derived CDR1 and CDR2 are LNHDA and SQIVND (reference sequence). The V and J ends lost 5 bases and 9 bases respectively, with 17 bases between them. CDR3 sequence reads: CASSPLAPLPEQFF. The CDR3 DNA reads TGTGCCAGTAGTCCGCTAGCGCCCCTCCCTGAGCAGTTCTTC.

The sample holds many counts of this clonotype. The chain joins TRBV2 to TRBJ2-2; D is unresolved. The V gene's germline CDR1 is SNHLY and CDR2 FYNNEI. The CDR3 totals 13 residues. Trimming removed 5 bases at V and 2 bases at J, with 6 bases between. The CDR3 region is CASSPRNTGELFF. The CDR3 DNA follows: TGTGCCAGCAGTCCACGCAACACCGGGGAGCTGTTTTTT. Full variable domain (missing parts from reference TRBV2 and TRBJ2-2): EPEVTQTPSHQVTQMGQEVILRCVPISNHLYFYWYRQILGQKVEFLVSFYNNEISEKSEIFDDQFSVERPDGSNFTLKIRSTKLEDSAMYFCASSPRNTGELFFGEGSRLTVL.

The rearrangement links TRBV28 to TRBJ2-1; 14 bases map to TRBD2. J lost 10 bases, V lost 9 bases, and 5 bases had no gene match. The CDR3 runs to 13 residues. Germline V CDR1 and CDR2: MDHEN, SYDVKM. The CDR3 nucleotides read TGTGCCAGTTGGGGACTAGCGGGAGAGGAGCAGTTCTTC. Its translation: CASWGLAGEEQFF.

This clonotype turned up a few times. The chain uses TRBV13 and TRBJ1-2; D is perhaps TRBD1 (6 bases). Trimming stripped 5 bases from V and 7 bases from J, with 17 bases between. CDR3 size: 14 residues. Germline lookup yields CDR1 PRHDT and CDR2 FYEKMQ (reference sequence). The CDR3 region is CASSREEGVSGYTF. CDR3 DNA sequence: TGTGCCAGCAGCCGGGAAGAGGGGGTTTCTGGCTACACCTTC.

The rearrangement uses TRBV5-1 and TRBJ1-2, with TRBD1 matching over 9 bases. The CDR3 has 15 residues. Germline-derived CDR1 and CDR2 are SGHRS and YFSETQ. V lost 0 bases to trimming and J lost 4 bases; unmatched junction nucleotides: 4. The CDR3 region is CASSLGDRDSYGYTF. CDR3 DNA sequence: TGCGCCAGCAGCTTGGGGGACAGGGACAGCTATGGCTACACCTTC.

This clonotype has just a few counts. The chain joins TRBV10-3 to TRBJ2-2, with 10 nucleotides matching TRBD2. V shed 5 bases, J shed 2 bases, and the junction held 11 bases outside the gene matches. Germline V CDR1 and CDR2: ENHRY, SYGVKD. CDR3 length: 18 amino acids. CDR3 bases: TGTGCCATCAGTTCTTCAGCGGGAGGGCCTGGCAACACCGGGGAGCTGTTTTTT. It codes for CAISSSAGGPGNTGELFF.

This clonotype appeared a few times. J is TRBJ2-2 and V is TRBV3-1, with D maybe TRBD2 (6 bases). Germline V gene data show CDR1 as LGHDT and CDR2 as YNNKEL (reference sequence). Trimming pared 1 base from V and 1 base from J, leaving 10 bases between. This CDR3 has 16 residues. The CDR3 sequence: CASSQGGSGNTGELFF. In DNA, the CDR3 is TGTGCCAGCAGCCAAGGAGGTAGCGGGAACACCGGGGAGCTGTTTTTT.